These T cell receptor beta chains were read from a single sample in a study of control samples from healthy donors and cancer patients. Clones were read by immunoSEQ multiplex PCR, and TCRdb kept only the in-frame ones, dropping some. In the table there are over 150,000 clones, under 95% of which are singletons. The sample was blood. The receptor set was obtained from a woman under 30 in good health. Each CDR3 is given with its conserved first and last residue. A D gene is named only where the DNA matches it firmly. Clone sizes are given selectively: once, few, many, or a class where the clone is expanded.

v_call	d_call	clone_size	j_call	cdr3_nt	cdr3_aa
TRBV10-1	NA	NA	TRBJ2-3	TGCGCCAGCAGTGAGTCGGTGACCTCGAGCCCAGATACGCAGTATTTT	CASSESVTSSPDTQYF
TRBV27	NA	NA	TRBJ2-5	TGTGCCAGCAGTTTCCTTCGACAGGGAGGAACGGGGACCCAGTACTTC	CASSFLRQGGTGTQYF
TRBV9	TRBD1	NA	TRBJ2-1	TGTGCCAGCAGCGTAGGGGACAGCTACTACAATGAGCAGTTCTTC	CASSVGDSYYNEQFF
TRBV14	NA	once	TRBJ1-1	TGTGCCAGCAGCCAAGAGTCCAGCGGAGGGGGCACTGAAGCTTTCTTT	CASSQESSGGGTEAFF
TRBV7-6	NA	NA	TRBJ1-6	TGTGCCAGCAGCTCCTTTCAGGAATTCAATTCACCCCTCCACTTT	CASSSFQEFNSPLHF
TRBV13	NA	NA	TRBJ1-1	TGTGCCAGCAGCCGCATTGACGAGCGCCTCTTGTCTGAAGCTTTCTTT	CASSRIDERLLSEAFF
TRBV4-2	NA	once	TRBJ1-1	TGTGCCAGCAGCCAAGATTTGGCGACGGACACAAAGAACACTGAAGCTTTCTTT	CASSQDLATDTKNTEAFF
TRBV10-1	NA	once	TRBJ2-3	TGCGCCAGCAGTGAGTCGATTCGGGGAAATACGCAGTATTTT	CASSESIRGNTQYF
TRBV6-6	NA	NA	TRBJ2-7	TGTGCCAGCAGTTACTCACCGGGACAAATCTACGAGCAGTACTTC	CASSYSPGQIYEQYF
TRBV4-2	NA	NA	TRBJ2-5	TGTGCCAGCAGCCAAGGGGAGGAGACCCAGTACTTC	CASSQGEETQYF
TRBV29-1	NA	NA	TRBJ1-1	TGCAGCGTTTTTAGCACCACTGAAGCTTTCTTT	CSVFSTTEAFF
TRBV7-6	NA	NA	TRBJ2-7	TGTGCCAGCAGCTCAACTGGGGGGTTTTCCTACGAGCAGTACTTC	CASSSTGGFSYEQYF
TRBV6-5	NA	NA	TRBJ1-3	TGTGCCAGCAGTTACAGGCGGACGTTCGGAAACACCATATATTTT	CASSYRRTFGNTIYF
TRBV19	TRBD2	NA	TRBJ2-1	TGTGCCAGTAACCCCGGGAGGAGTAATGAGCAGTTCTTC	CASNPGRSNEQFF
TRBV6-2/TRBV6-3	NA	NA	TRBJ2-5	TGTGCCAGCAGCCCAGGGGAGGAGACCCAGTACTTC	CASSPGEETQYF
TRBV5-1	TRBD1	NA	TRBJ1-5	TGCGCCAGCAGCTTGGCGGGGGACAGATATCAGCCCCAGCATTTT	CASSLAGDRYQPQHF
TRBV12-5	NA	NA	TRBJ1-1	TGTGCTAGTGGTTTGGTACAGAACCGGGAAGCTTTCTTT	CASGLVQNREAFF
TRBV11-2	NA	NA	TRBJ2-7	TGTGCCAGCAGCTTAGACGACATAGTCTACGAGCAGTACTTC	CASSLDDIVYEQYF
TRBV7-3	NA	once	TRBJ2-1	TGTGCCAGCAGTGGGGTCAATGAGCAGTTCTTC	CASSGVNEQFF
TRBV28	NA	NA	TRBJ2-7	TGTGCCAGCCGCTCCGAGGCTTCCCCGTCCTACGAGCAGTACTTC	CASRSEASPSYEQYF
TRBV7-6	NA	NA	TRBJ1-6	TGTGCCAGCAGCTTAGTAGGGAGTGTCAATTCACCCCTCCACTTT	CASSLVGSVNSPLHF
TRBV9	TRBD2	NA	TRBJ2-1	TGTGCCAGCAGGAGGCGGGAGTTTGGTGAGCAGTTCTTC	CASRRREFGEQFF
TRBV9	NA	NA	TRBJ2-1	TGTGCCAGCAGCCCCGCCGGTGGGGCTTCCCATGATGAGCAGTTCTTC	CASSPAGGASHDEQFF
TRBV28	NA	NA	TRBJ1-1	TGTGCCAGCAGCCGGGCGAACACTGAAGCTTTCTTT	CASSRANTEAFF
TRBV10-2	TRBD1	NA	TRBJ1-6	TGCGCCAGCAGGGCTCGACAGGGGAATTCACCCCTCCACTTT	CASRARQGNSPLHF
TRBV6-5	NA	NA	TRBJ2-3	TGTGCCAGCAGGGCTGTGGGGACGCAGTATTTT	CASRAVGTQYF
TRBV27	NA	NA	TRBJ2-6	TGTGCCAGCAGTACCACACCGGGGGCCAACGTCCTGACTTTC	CASSTTPGANVLTF
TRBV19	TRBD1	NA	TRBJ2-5	TGTGCCAGTAGCCACTTCGGACAGGACGGGACCCAGTACTTC	CASSHFGQDGTQYF
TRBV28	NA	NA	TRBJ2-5	TGTGCCAGCCTACTCCAAGGGGCGCCCCAGACCCAGTACTTC	CASLLQGAPQTQYF
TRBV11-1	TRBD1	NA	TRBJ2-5	TGTGCCAGCAGCTCACGGGAGCAGGGGGCGTGGGAGACCCAGTACTTC	CASSSREQGAWETQYF
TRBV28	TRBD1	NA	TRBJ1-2	TGTGCCAGCAGTGTTCAGGGGGCCCTCTATGGCTACACCTTC	CASSVQGALYGYTF
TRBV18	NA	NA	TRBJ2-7	TGTGCCAGCTCGCAGACAGCTGAAGGCGAGCAGTACTTC	CASSQTAEGEQYF
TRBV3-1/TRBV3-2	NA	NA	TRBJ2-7	TGTGCCAGCAGCCCGACAGGTAGCTCCTACGAGCAGTACTTC	CASSPTGSSYEQYF
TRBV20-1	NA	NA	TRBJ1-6	TGCAGTGCTAGTGGGCACTATAATTCACCCCTCCACTTT	CSASGHYNSPLHF
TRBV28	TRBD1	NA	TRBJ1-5	TGTGCCAGCAGTTTAGGACGCTTTCAGGGGGGGCATAGCAATCAGCCCCAGCATTTT	CASSLGRFQGGHSNQPQHF
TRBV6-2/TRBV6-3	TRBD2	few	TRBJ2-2	TGTGCCAGCAGTTGGACTAGCGGGGGGGCCGGGGAGCTGTTTTTT	CASSWTSGGAGELFF
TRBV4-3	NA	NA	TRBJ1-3	TGCGCCAGCAGCCCCCTAGCCAGCGCCTCTGGAAACACCATATATTTT	CASSPLASASGNTIYF
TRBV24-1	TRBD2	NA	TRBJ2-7	TGTGCCACCAGTGATTGGAAGCGGGGTTCCTACGAGCAGTACTTC	CATSDWKRGSYEQYF
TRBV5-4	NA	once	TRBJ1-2	TGTGCCAGCAGCTTTAGTCTAGGGGACTATGGCTACACCTTC	CASSFSLGDYGYTF
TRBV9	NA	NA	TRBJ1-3	TGTGCCAGCAGCGGGGGCTCTGGAAACACCATATATTTT	CASSGGSGNTIYF
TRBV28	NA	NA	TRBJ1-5	TGTGCCAGCAGTTCCAGGACCGGGGGCAATCAGCCCCAGCATTTT	CASSSRTGGNQPQHF
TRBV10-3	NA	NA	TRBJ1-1	TGTGCCACCTTGCGAGGGGTGAACACTGAAGCTTTCTTT	CATLRGVNTEAFF
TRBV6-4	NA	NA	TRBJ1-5	TGTGCCAGCAGTGCCACCGACGGAGAAAATCAGCCCCAGCATTTT	CASSATDGENQPQHF
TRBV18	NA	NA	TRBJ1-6	TGTGCCAGCTCGCCCTTCACCATGTCAAGAAGGAATTCACCCCTCCACTTT	CASSPFTMSRRNSPLHF
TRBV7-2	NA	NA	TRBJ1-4	TGTGCCAGCAGCACCGCCGGGGGTTCTAATGAAAAACTGTTTTTT	CASSTAGGSNEKLFF
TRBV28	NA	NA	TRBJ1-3	TGTGCCAGCAGTTTTGGATTCCTGGGGAGGGCCATATATTTT	CASSFGFLGRAIYF
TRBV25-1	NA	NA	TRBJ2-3	TGTGCCAGCAGTGAATTACAGAGCACAGATACGCAGTATTTT	CASSELQSTDTQYF
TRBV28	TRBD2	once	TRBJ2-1	TGTGCCAGCAAACTAGCGGGAGTCAACAATGAGCAGTTCTTC	CASKLAGVNNEQFF
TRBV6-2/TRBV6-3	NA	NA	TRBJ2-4	TGTGCCAGCAGCCCCCGGGGCATTCAGTACTTC	CASSPRGIQYF
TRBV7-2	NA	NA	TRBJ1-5	TGTGCCAGCAGGGAAGGGGACTATCAGCCCCAGCATTTT	CASREGDYQPQHF
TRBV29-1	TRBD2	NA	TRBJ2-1	TGCAGCGTTGTTTTTTGGCTAGCGGGAGGAATCAATGAGCAGTTCTTC	CSVVFWLAGGINEQFF
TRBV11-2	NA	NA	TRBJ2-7	TGTGCCAGCAGCTTAGTGGCTAGCCGTGGCGAGCAGTACTTC	CASSLVASRGEQYF